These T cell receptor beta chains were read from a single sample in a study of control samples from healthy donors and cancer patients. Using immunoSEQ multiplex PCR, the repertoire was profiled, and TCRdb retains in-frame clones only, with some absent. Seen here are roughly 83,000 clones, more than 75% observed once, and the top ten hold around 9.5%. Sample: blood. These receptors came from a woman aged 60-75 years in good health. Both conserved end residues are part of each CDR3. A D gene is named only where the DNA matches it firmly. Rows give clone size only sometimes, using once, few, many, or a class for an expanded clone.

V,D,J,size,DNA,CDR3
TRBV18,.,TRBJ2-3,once,TGTGCCAGCTCACCGATTCAGGGTACAGATACGCAGTATTTT,CASSPIQGTDTQYF
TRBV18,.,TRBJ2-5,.,TGTGCCAGCTCACCATCCCGACAGTCGCAAGAGACCCAGTACTTC,CASSPSRQSQETQYF
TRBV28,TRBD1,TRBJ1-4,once,TGTGCCAGCAGTCCACCCGGGACAGTATCTGAAAAACTGTTTTTT,CASSPPGTVSEKLFF
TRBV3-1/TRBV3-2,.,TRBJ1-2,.,TGTGCCAGCAGCCAAGAATCTACAGGGTCCCTCGGCTACACCTTC,CASSQESTGSLGYTF
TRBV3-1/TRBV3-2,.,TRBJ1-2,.,TGTGCCAGCAGCCCCTACCACGGCAGCCAGGATGGCTACACCTTC,CASSPYHGSQDGYTF
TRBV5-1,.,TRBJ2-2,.,TGCGCCAGCAGCTTGCTCCTCCAGGGCGAGCTGTTTTTT,CASSLLLQGELFF
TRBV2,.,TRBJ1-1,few,TGTGCCAGCCGGAGGGATATGAACACTGAAGCTTTCTTT,CASRRDMNTEAFF
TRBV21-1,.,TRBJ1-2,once,TGTGCCAGCAGCAATACTGGGGACAGGGGGCACGGAGGCTACACCTTC,CASSNTGDRGHGGYTF
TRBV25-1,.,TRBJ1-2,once,TGTGCCAGCAGCGATGGACCGTGGGGTGGCTACACCTTC,CASSDGPWGGYTF
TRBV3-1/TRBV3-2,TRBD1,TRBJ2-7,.,TGTGCCAGCAGCCAAGTTTCGACAGGGAGCTACGAGCAGTACTTC,CASSQVSTGSYEQYF
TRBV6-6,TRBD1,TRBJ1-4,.,TGTGCCAGCAGTTACTCCGGGACAGGGGCAGAAAAACTGTTTTTT,CASSYSGTGAEKLFF
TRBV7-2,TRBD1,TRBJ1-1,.,TGTGCCAGCAGCATGACAGGGGGCAGGACTGAAGCTTTCTTT,CASSMTGGRTEAFF
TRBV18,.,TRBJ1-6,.,TGTGCCAGCTCACCAGGTTATAATTCACCCCTCCACTTT,CASSPGYNSPLHF
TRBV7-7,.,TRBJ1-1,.,TGTGCCAGCAGCTTGGACCCAATGAACACTGAAGCTTTCTTT,CASSLDPMNTEAFF
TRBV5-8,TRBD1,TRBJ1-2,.,TGTGCCAGCAGTTTCATTCCGGGACAGGGAGTGGAAGGCTACACCTTC,CASSFIPGQGVEGYTF
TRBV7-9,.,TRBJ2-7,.,TGTGCCAGCAGCCAACAAGGGGCGGACTACGAGCAGTACTTC,CASSQQGADYEQYF
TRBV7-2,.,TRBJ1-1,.,TGTGCCAGCAGCCTGGGGGGGGTTGTTGTAACTGAAGCTTTCTTT,CASSLGGVVVTEAFF
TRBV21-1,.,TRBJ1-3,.,TGTGCCAGCAGTAACAGGTGGGGGGGAAACACCATATATTTT,CASSNRWGGNTIYF
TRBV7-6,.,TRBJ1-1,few,TGTGCCAGCAGCCGGGGGTCAGGGATCACTGAAGCTTTCTTT,CASSRGSGITEAFF
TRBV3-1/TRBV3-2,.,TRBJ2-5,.,TGTGCCAGCAGCCAATTAGGGACGGGAGAGACCCAGTACTTC,CASSQLGTGETQYF
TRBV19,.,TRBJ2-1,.,TGTGCCAGTAGTATCAACAGGGCTAATGAGCAGTTCTTC,CASSINRANEQFF
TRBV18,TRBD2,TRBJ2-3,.,TGTGCCAGCTCACCCCTCCTAGCGGGAGGGTCTGATACGCAGTATTTT,CASSPLLAGGSDTQYF
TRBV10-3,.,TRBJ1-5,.,TGTGCCATCAGTGAGGGGGCGTCCCAGCATTTT,CAISEGASQHF
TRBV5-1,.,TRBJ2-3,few,TGCGCCAGCAGCTTGGCACCAAAGCCCGCAGATACGCAGTATTTT,CASSLAPKPADTQYF
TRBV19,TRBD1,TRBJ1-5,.,TGTGCCAGTAGTATTTCGCGACAGGGTTGGCAGCCCCAGCATTTT,CASSISRQGWQPQHF
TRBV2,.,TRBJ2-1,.,TGTGCCAGCAGTGATTTTAGCTCCTACAATGAGCAGTTCTTC,CASSDFSSYNEQFF
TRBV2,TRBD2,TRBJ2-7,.,TGTGCCAGCACCACGGCGGGGACTAAAGCATCCGAGCAGTACTTC,CASTTAGTKASEQYF
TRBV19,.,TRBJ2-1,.,TGTGCCAGTAGTATTTTGAGGAGCAATGAGCAGTTCTTC,CASSILRSNEQFF
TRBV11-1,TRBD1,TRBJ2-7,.,TGTGCCAGCAGCTCACCCCGGGACAGGAATACCTACGAGCAGTACTTC,CASSSPRDRNTYEQYF
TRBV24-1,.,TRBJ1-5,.,TGTGCCACCAGTGATGCTAATCAGCCCCAGCATTTT,CATSDANQPQHF
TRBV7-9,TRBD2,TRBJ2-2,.,TGTGCCAACGTTCGGGCGGGGGACACCGGGGAGCTGTTTTTT,CANVRAGDTGELFF
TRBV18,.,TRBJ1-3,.,TGTGCCAGCTCACCATCGACAGACTTGTCTGGAAACACCATATATTTT,CASSPSTDLSGNTIYF
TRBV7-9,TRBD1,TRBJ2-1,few,TGTGCCAGCAGCTTTACAGGGGGTAATGAGCAGTTCTTC,CASSFTGGNEQFF
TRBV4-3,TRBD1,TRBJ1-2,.,TGCGCCAGCAGCCAAGCCCGGGACAGGGCCAATGGCTACACCTTC,CASSQARDRANGYTF
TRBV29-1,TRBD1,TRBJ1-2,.,TGCAGCGTTGAACCCGGGACAGACTATGGCTACACCTTC,CSVEPGTDYGYTF
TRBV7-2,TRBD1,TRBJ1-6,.,TGTGCCGTATCGGGACAGGGGGCGGCACCCCTCCACTTT,CAVSGQGAAPLHF
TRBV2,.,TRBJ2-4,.,TGTGCCAGCAGGGCGTTAGCCAAAAACATTCAGTACTTC,CASRALAKNIQYF
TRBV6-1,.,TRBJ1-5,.,TGTGCCAGCAGTGAAGTAGGGCCATCCACTAGGAGCAATCAGCCCCAGCATTTT,CASSEVGPSTRSNQPQHF
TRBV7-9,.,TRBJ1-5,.,TGTGCCAGTTCGGCGGAGGCGAATCAGCCCCAGCATTTT,CASSAEANQPQHF
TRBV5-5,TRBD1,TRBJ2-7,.,TGTGCCAGCAGCTTGGGGACAGGTCGGTCCGAGCAGTACTTC,CASSLGTGRSEQYF
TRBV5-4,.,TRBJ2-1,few,TGTGCCAGCAGGCTGGACAGTTACAATGAGCAGTTCTTC,CASRLDSYNEQFF
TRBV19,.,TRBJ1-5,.,TGTGCCAGCTACGGCGGGGGGGCGGGTAGGAGCAATCAGCCCCAGCATTTT,CASYGGGAGRSNQPQHF
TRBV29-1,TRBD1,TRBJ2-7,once,TGCAGCGTGGGCACAGGAGGGACAGGGGGTGGCGGGCAGTACTTC,CSVGTGGTGGGGQYF
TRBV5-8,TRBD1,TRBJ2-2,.,TGTGCCAGCAGATTTGACAGGGTGGGCACCGGGGAGCTGTTTTTT,CASRFDRVGTGELFF
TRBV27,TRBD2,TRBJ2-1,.,TGTGCCAGCAGCGCGGGGGCGGGAGGGTACAATGAGCAGTTCTTC,CASSAGAGGYNEQFF
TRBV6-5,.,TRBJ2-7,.,TGTGCCAGCAACCCCACCGGTGGAGGCCAGTACTTC,CASNPTGGGQYF
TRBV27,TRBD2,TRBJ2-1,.,TGTGCCAGCGGGGGACTAGCGGGGGCCTACAATGAGCAGTTCTTC,CASGGLAGAYNEQFF
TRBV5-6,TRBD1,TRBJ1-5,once,TGTGCCAGCAGCTTATCAGGGGGGGATAAGCCCCAGCATTTT,CASSLSGGDKPQHF
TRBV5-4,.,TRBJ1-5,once,TGTGCCAGCTCCATTGGGGGTCCATTGAGCAATCAGCCCCAGCATTTT,CASSIGGPLSNQPQHF
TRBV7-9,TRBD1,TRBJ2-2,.,TGTGCCAGCAGCTTACGAGACAGGGGCAGCACCGGGGAGCTGTTTTTT,CASSLRDRGSTGELFF
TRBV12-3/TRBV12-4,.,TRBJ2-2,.,TGTGCCAGCAGTTTATCGGACTCTCAGTCTCTGTTTTTT,CASSLSDSQSLFF
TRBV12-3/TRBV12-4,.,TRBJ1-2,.,TGTGCCAGCAGTTTAGGGAAAGACTATGGCTACACCTTC,CASSLGKDYGYTF
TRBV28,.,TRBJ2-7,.,TGTGCCAGCCATGCAAGGGGGTCCGAGCAGTACTTC,CASHARGSEQYF